The 4 T cell receptor beta chains given below trace back to one sample, sequenced in a study of T cells in women clearing cervical HPV infection. Profiling relied on immunoSEQ multiplex PCR, and the TCRdb table lists in-frame clones only, not all of them. Its clone listing holds 20,000 to 25,000 clones. The sample comprised blood buffy coat. These receptors originate from a woman between 18 and 70 years old with a cervical HPV16 infection that either progressed to CIN3+ or cleared (not recorded which).

Details on this clone: The read is 3 residues too short to cover the CDR3 end, so that end is filled in from the germline J gene. The gene calls are TRBV5-1 and TRBJ2-1; 9 bases align to TRBD1. Trimming removed 4 bases from V and 3 bases from J; junction bases left unmatched: 5. CDR1 and CDR2 from the germline V gene are SGHRS and YFSETQ. The CDR3 sequence is 15 residues long. The part of the CDR3 DNA that was read is TGCGCCAGCAGCAACCGGGACAGGGTCTACAATGAG. Its translation is CASSNRDRVYNE. The entire CDR3 protein reads CASSNRDRVYNEQFF.

Worth noting for this clone: Read data end 3 residues before the CDR3 end; the end is taken from the germline J gene. The V and J genes are TRBV6-1 and TRBJ1-2; no clear D. The CDR3 is 14 amino acids. Germline lookup yields CDR1 MNHNS and CDR2 SASEGT. CDR3 DNA, as far as it was read: TGTGCCAGCAGTGAAGCGCTAACTGGGCTGGAC. Translation gives CASSEALTGLD. The whole CDR3 protein is CASSEALTGLDYTF.

Turning to this clone: The read comes to an end 3 residues before the CDR3 does, leaving the germline J gene to fill in the end. The gene calls are TRBV6-2 or TRBV6-3 and TRBJ2-3; TRBD2 matches 10 bases. Per the germline V gene, CDR1 is MNHEY and CDR2 is SVGEGT. Trimming removed 6 bases from V and 2 bases from J; junction bases left unmatched: 2. This CDR3 is built from 14 residues. The CDR3 is CASRLAGFTDTQYF. The covered CDR3 bases are TGTGCCAGCAGACTAGCGGGATTCACAGATACG.

Note on this clone: The read ends 3 residues early relative to the CDR3; the germline J gene fills the gap. The chain employs TRBV7-9 and TRBJ1-2; 7 bases map to TRBD1. The CDR3 is 12 residues long. V gave up 3 bases and J gave up 7 bases; unmatched junction bases: 2. Germline V gives CDR1 SEHNR, CDR2 FQNEAQ (reference sequence). The CDR3 protein is CASSFNRGGYTF. The CDR3 DNA, read in part, is TGTGCCAGCAGCTTTAACAGGGGTGGC.